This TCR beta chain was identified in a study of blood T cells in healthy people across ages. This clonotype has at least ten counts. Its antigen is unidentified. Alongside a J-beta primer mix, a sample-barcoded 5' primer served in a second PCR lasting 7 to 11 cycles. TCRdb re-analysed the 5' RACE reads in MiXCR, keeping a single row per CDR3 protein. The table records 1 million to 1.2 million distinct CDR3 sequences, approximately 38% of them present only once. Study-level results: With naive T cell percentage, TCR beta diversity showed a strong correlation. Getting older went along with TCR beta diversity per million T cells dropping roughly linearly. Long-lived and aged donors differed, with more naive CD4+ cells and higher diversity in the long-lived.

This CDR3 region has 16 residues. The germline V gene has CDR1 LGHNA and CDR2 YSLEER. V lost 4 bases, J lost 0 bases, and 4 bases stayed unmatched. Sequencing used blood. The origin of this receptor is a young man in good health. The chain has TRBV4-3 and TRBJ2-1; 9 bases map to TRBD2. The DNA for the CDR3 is TGCGCCAGCAGCCGGTCACTAGCGGGCTCCTACAATGAGCAGTTCTTC. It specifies CASSRSLAGSYNEQFF.